This T cell receptor (beta chain) was sequenced for a study of post-analysis software for immune sequencing data. Looking at the study overall: Several disease courses (relapsing-remitting, secondary progressive and progressive-relapsing) of multiple sclerosis were included. Study observations and caveats: Significantly lower normalized Chao1 diversity was seen in multiple sclerosis patients than in controls. TRBV segments more frequent in patients than in controls numbered roughly 5 and included TRBV5-6, TRBV5-1 and TRBV20-1. Samples from a shared batch, those prepared together, strongly co-clustered by F measure.

Included in the TCR beta cDNA libraries were unique molecular identifiers. T cells, about 0.95 to 11 million of them, yielded around 460,000 cDNA molecules. TCRdb redid the calling of the PCR reads with MiXCR, one entry per CDR3 protein. The table shows a few hundred thousand distinct CDR3 sequences, with 35% to 40% occurring only once. CDR1 is KGHDR, CDR2 SFDVKD, per germline. This CDR3 contains 15 residues. This clonotype showed up just a few times. Its matching antigen is unknown. With a much larger clone just one base away, this may be a read error. The V call is TRBV24-1, the J call TRBJ2-5, with D perhaps matching TRBD1 (6 bases). The clonotype originates from a girl aged 10-17 years with multiple sclerosis. Specimen: blood. The CDR3 region is CAASDHRANEETQYF. CDR3 in DNA: TGTGCCGCCAGTGACCACAGGGCAAACGAAGAGACCCAGTACTTC.